This TCR beta chain is drawn from a study of blood T cells in healthy people across ages. Together with a sample-barcoded 5' primer, a J-beta primer mix was included in a second PCR lasting about 7 to 11 cycles. TCRdb reprocessed the 5' RACE reads with MiXCR, giving one entry per CDR3 protein. Among 800,000 to 950,000 distinct CDR3 sequences listed, approximately 35% were seen once. In terms of origin and age, donors were healthy Caucasian individuals from Russia aged 6 to 90. The ends were cut back, 11 bases at V and 1 base at J, with 11 bases in the middle. The CDR3 runs 12 residues. The germline CDR1 and CDR2 sequences are MDHEN and SYDVKM.

Sequences were obtained from blood. The clonotype was recovered from a man between 18 and 29 years old in good health. V and J are TRBV28 and TRBJ2-5; D is unclear. CDR3 residues: CAGGVTQETQYF. For the CDR3, the DNA is TGTGCCGGCGGCGTGACCCAAGAGACCCAGTACTTC.